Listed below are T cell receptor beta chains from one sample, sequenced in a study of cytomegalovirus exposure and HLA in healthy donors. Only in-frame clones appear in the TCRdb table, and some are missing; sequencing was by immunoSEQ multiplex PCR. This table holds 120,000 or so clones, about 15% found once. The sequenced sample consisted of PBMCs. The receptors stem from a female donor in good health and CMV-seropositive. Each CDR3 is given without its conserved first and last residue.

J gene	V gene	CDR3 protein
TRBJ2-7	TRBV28	ASTLRGIGREQY
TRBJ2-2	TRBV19	ASSIYRARPGELF
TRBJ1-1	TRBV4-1	ASSQLKGGGDTEAF
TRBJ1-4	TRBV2	ASAGGIEKLF
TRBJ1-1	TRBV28	ASRLKTGTLELEAF
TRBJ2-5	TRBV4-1	ASSPNGLAISQETQY
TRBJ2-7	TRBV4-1	ASSQEGASGSSYEQY
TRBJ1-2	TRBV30	AWIPSWDSLVYGYT
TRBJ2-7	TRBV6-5	ASSSIQGADEQY
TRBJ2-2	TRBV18	ASSPQRGENTGELF
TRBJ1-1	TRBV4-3	ASSQVNLGGDTEAF
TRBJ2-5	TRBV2	ATQRGAGGLETQY
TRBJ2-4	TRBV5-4	ASSLPNPGIAKNIQY
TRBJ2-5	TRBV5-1	ASSVTGNWGETQY
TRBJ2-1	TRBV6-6	ASSLGHNEQF
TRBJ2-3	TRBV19	ASTPSSTDTQY
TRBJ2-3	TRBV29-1	SVDFSGIDRTDTQY
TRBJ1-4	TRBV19	ASSISMSKLF
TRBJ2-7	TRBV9	ASSLTTGREQY
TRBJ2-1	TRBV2	ASSEEAATEQF
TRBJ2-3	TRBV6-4	ASSTSGSADTQY
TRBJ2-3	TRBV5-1	ASSLGEGTDTQY
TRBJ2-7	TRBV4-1	ASSSTSSYEQY
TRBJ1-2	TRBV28	ASLPPGQGVGYT
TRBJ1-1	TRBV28	ASSLRGSTEAF
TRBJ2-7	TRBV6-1	ASSSYSGGNYEQY
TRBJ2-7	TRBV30	AWTGVGGFYEQH
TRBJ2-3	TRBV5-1	ASSLDRADTDTQY
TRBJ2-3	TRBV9	ASSFSLGLGADTQY
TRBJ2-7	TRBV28	ASSPLADSSYEQY
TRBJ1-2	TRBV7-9	ASSFDRYGYT
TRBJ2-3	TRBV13	ASSSGLAGGPTDTQY
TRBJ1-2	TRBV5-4	ASSPGTSGSYGYT
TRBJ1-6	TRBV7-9	ASSAWQGKYSPLH
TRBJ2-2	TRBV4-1	ASSPRGMTGELF
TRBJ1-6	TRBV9	ASSVVGEPGSPLH
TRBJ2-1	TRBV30	AWSVGGAYNEQF
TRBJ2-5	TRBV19	ASSTTSGKETQY
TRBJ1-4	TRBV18	ASSQGTNEKLF
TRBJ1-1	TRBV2	ASTFSTTNTEAF
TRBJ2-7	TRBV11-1	ASSFNPPIGTSTYEQY
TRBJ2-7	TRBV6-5	ASSYAWGQGVYEQY
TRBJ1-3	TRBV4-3	ASSQGTGTRAGNTIY
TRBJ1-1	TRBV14	ASSQGSVWDRVRVVLVTEAF
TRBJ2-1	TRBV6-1	ASSEFLERDFTYNEQF